A single sample is the source of the 21 T cell receptor beta chains below, sequenced in a study of CD8 T cells in ankylosing spondylitis (dated by TCRdb to 2017 to 2019). Study-wide findings and limitations: A TCR beta motif made up of several highly homologous amino acid variants appeared to be characteristic of blood from ankylosing spondylitis patients.

These receptors' antigens are unknown. The library came from 5' RACE. Sequencing was carried out with an Illumina HiSeq 2500. In-frame beta chains were kept once TCRdb had trimmed the public reads at Q25 with fastp and called clones with MiXCR. Entries that share a CDR3 protein sequence are merged under the most common genes and DNA. The sample table lists a few hundred thousand distinct CDR3 sequences, more than 9.5% of them with a count of one. Of the sample, around 7% is held by the ten largest clones. Sequenced material: blood, either unsorted or a sorted T cell fraction (not recorded which). The receptor source for this set is a male donor with ankylosing spondylitis.

The chain has TRBV29-1 and TRBJ1-5; 7 nucleotides agree with TRBD1. This CDR3 has 13 residues. Trimming took 8 bases from V and 1 from J; bases not matched to a gene: 5. The germline gives CDR1 SQVTM, CDR2 ANQGSEA. Here the CDR3 reads CSFSRGSNQPQHF. The CDR3 DNA is TGCAGCTTTTCCAGGGGGAGCAATCAGCCCCAGCATTTT.

This clonotype was seen a handful of times. The chain has TRBV24-1 and TRBJ2-3; D is unresolved. The V and J ends lost 1 base and 2 bases respectively, with 12 bases between them. The germline CDR1 and CDR2 sequences are KGHDR and SFDVKD. The CDR3 is made up of 16 amino acids. Here the CDR3 DNA reads TGTGCCACCAGTGATTTTACGACATACGACACAGATACGCAGTATTTT. Encoded protein: CATSDFTTYDTDTQYF.

This clonotype was picked up many times. The chain carries TRBV5-1 and TRBJ2-3; D uncertain. The CDR3 runs 14 residues. V was shortened by 0 bases and J by 0 bases, with 5 bases between the two germline ends. The germline V gene encodes CDR1 SGHRS and CDR2 YFSETQ. The chain's CDR3 is CASSLVASTDTQYF. CDR3 in DNA: TGCGCCAGCAGCTTGGTTGCGAGCACAGATACGCAGTATTTT.

In this sample, this clonotype turned up many times. This chain uses TRBV4-1 with TRBJ2-7; 8 bases align to TRBD1. Trimming at V came to 0 bases and at J to 3 bases, leaving 4 bases not matched to a gene. The germline CDR1 and CDR2 sequences are MGHRA and YSYEKL. The CDR3 covers 15 residues. The CDR3 reads CASSQDETGDYEQYV. The CDR3 nucleotides read TGCGCCAGCAGCCAAGATGAGACAGGGGACTACGAGCAGTACGTC.

This clonotype was recorded at least ten times. The J gene is TRBJ2-5, the V gene TRBV6-2 or TRBV6-3; D uncertain. Trimming removed 3 bases from V and 5 bases from J, with 7 bases in between. Germline V gives CDR1 MNHEY, CDR2 SVGEGT. CDR3 length: 12 amino acids. CDR3 protein: CASSYGWETQYF. CDR3 sequence (DNA): TGTGCCAGCAGTTATGGTTGGGAGACCCAGTACTTC.

This clonotype was picked up a small number of times. The gene calls are TRBV5-6 and TRBJ1-1; D gene uncertain. The V gene lost 5 bases and the J gene lost 5 bases, with 13 bases spanning the gap. Germline CDR1 reads SGHDT; CDR2 reads YYEEEE. The CDR3 has 13 amino acids. The CDR3, as DNA: TGTGCCAGCAGAAGGGTTGGGGATACTGAAGCTTTCTTT. This sequence encodes CASRRVGDTEAFF.

This clonotype was recorded at least ten times. The J gene is TRBJ2-7, the V gene TRBV11-2; no clear D. Trimming pared 4 bases from V and 2 bases from J, leaving 12 bases between. CDR3 length: 14 residues. Germline-derived CDR1 and CDR2 are SGHAT and FQNNGV. The CDR3 DNA follows: TGTGCCAGCAGCTGGACCGCGAGCGCCTACGAGCAGTACTTC. Residues: CASSWTASAYEQYF.

The chain recombines TRBV20-1 with TRBJ1-2; D not resolved. The V end lost 0 bases, the J end lost 6 bases, and 23 bases lay between the germline ends. The CDR3 extends over 17 amino acids. The germline V gene has CDR1 DFQATT and CDR2 SNEGSKA (reference sequence). The CDR3 DNA follows: TGCAGTGCTAGAGACCCCCTAAGGGCAGGCCCTTGGGATGGCTACACCTTC. Encoded protein: CSARDPLRAGPWDGYTF.

This clonotype was seen more than once but under ten times. The chain employs TRBV6-1 and TRBJ2-3; 7 bases fit TRBD2. This CDR3 region has 16 residues. CDR1 is MNHNS and CDR2 is SASEGT in the germline V gene. Unmatched junction bases numbered 7, after V lost 0 bases and J lost 4 bases. For the CDR3, the DNA is TGTGCCAGCAGTGAAGCGGACGCGGGAGCGTCAGATACGCAGTATTTT. Amino acid sequence: CASSEADAGASDTQYF.

The gene calls are TRBV4-1 and TRBJ2-7; TRBD2 is a possible D gene (5 bases). The germline gives CDR1 MGHRA, CDR2 YSYEKL. The CDR3 spans 14 residues. With 3 bases removed from V and 2 bases from J, the gap between germline ends came to 11 bases. The CDR3: CASSHQDFTYEQYV. The CDR3 DNA is TGCGCCAGCAGCCATCAGGACTTCACCTACGAGCAGTACGTC.

The chain carries TRBV20-1 and TRBJ2-7; 7 bases are a match to TRBD1. The CDR3 loop spans 12 amino acids. J lost 3 bases, V lost 5 bases, and 4 bases had no gene match. Germline CDR1 and CDR2: DFQATT and SNEGSKA (reference sequence). CDR3 DNA: TGCAGTGCTGGGTGGGACAGCTACGAGCAGTACTTC. This translates into CSAGWDSYEQYF.

The chain is built from TRBV5-6 and TRBJ2-6; possibly TRBD1 for D (7 bases). The CDR3 runs 14 residues. V was pared by 6 bases and J by 3 bases, with 10 bases between. Germline V gene sequence: CDR1 SGHDT, CDR2 YYEEEE. The CDR3 region has the DNA TGTGCCAGCACAGGGGGGCTTGGGGCCAACGTCCTGACTTTC. It specifies CASTGGLGANVLTF. Full variable domain (missing parts from reference TRBV5-6 and TRBJ2-6): DAGVTQSPTHLIKTRGQQVTLRCSPKSGHDTVSWYQQALGQGPQFIFQYYEEEERQRGNFPDRFSGHQFPNYSSELNVNALLLGDSALYLCASTGGLGANVLTFGAGSRLTVL.

This clonotype was detected a few times. The chain carries TRBV24-1 and TRBJ2-5; TRBD1 agrees at 8 bases. The CDR3 is 16 residues long. V shed 4 bases, J shed 2 bases, and the junction held 8 bases outside the gene matches. Germline V gene lookup returns CDR1 KGHDR and CDR2 SFDVKD. The CDR3 protein is CATSDLGQGLQETQYF. Written as DNA, the CDR3 is TGTGCCACCAGTGACCTCGGACAGGGATTACAAGAGACCCAGTACTTC.

In this sample, this clonotype turned up many times. The chain is built from TRBV20-1 and TRBJ2-6, with no clear D. Per germline, CDR1 DFQATT and CDR2 SNEGSKA (reference sequence). The CDR3 is 14 amino acids. V gave up 3 bases and J gave up 6 bases, with 12 bases separating them. CDR3 in amino acids: CSASQEFLANVLTF. DNA of the CDR3: TGCAGTGCTAGTCAGGAGTTCTTGGCCAACGTCCTGACTTTC.

The gene calls are TRBV12-3 or TRBV12-4 and TRBJ2-2, with a possible D match to TRBD1 (5 bases). V lost 5 bases, J lost 5 bases, and 18 bases lay in between. The CDR3 length is 16 residues. The CDR3 DNA reads TGTGCCAGCAGTGTCGATCGGCAGGGCCTGACCGGGGAGCTGTTTTTT. It specifies CASSVDRQGLTGELFF.

This rearrangement joins TRBV27 to TRBJ2-1, with 7 positions matching TRBD1. Germline lookup yields CDR1 MNHEY and CDR2 SMNVEV (reference sequence). This CDR3 has 14 residues. V lost 7 bases to trimming and J lost 2 bases; unmatched junction nucleotides: 5. Here the CDR3 DNA reads TGTGCCAGCAACCGGGACAGTACCTACAATGAGCAGTTCTTC. Protein sequence: CASNRDSTYNEQFF.

The chain uses TRBV7-2 and TRBJ1-5; 7 bases match TRBD1. Trimming took 2 bases from V and 1 from J; bases not matched to a gene: 2. Germline V gene sequence: CDR1 SGHTA, CDR2 FQGNSA. The CDR3 has 15 amino acids. CDR3 sequence: CASSLRTGSNQPQHF. CDR3 nucleotide sequence: TGTGCCAGCAGCTTACGGACAGGCAGCAATCAGCCCCAGCATTTT.

The CDR3 here is CAIRPTGPQTYEQYF. CDR3 sequence (DNA): TGTGCCATCAGACCGACGGGACCCCAGACCTACGAGCAGTACTTC. The chain uses TRBV10-3 and TRBJ2-7; D may correspond to TRBD1 or TRBD2 (5 bases each). V gave up 6 bases and J gave up 2 bases, with 17 bases separating them. CDR1 and CDR2 from the germline V gene are ENHRY and SYGVKD. The CDR3 covers 15 residues.

A few counts support this clonotype. The chain joins TRBV24-1 to TRBJ2-3; 11 bases map to TRBD2. This CDR3 region has 17 residues. Germline V gives CDR1 KGHDR, CDR2 SFDVKD. With V trimmed by 3 bases and J by 6 bases, 10 bases remained unmatched. The CDR3 spells CATSDHGLAGTADTQYF. Written as DNA, the CDR3 is TGTGCCACCAGTGATCATGGACTAGCGGGCACTGCGGATACGCAGTATTTT.

The chain combines TRBV7-9 with TRBJ2-2; D unclear. Germline V gene sequence: CDR1 SEHNR, CDR2 FQNEAQ (reference sequence). Deletions cut 0 bases from V and 5 bases from J, with 10 bases between. This CDR3 is 15 amino acids long. DNA of the CDR3: TGTGCCAGCAGCTTAGCCGGGTCGAGGACCGGGGAGCTGTTTTTT. Amino acids: CASSLAGSRTGELFF.

This clonotype has at least ten counts. The rearrangement uses TRBV11-2 and TRBJ2-5; the match to TRBD2 covers 11 bases. V dropped 6 bases and J dropped 5; count of bases not matched to a gene: 5. The CDR3 length is 14 residues. CDR1 is SGHAT and CDR2 is FQNNGV in the germline V gene. The CDR3 reads CASSSLAGGETQYF. The CDR3 DNA reads as TGTGCCAGCAGTTCCCTAGCGGGAGGTGAGACCCAGTACTTC.